This section outlines one T cell receptor (beta chain) sequence together with its context. Its target is unknown. Cycle 7 day 1, cycle 4 day 1, and baseline were the timepoints at which blood was sampled. V dropped 4 bases and J dropped 1; count of bases not matched to a gene: 0. CDR1 is LNHDA and CDR2 is SQIVND in the germline V gene (reference sequence). There are 13 residues in the CDR3. The data were produced by immunoSEQ multiplex PCR, yet TCRdb's version contains in-frame clones alone and is incomplete. The sample lists 35,000 to 50,000 clones; 88% were seen once. These data are taken from a study of OX40 agonist ivuxolimab in advanced cancers. In the study overall: Patients treated during dose escalation were battling hepatocellular carcinoma, melanoma, renal cell or head and neck cancer. General observations from the study: CD8+ T cells (on average) carried more expanded clones than CD4+ T cells. In the 0.1 to 3.0 mg/kg range, CD4+ and CD8+ blood T cells had expanded clonally by week 6.

This sample comprised CD4+ or CD8+ T cells sorted from blood, obtained in a trial of the OX40 agonist ivuxolimab. The rearrangement links TRBV19 to TRBJ2-5, with 7 bases identical to TRBD2. This receptor was identified in an adult with an advanced solid tumor such as melanoma, head and neck, liver or kidney cancer. CDR3 sequence (DNA): TGTGCCAGTAGTAAGCGGGGCCAAGAGACCCAGTACTTC. The encoded protein is CASSKRGQETQYF.